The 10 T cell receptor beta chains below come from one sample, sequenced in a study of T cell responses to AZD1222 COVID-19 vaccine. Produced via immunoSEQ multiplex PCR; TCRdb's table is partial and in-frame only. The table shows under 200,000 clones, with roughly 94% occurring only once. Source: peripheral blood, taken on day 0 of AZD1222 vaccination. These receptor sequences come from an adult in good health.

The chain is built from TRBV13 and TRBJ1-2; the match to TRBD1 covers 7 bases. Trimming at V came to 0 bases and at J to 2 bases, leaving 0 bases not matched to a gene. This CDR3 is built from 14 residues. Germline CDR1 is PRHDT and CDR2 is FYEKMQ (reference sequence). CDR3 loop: CASSLGTGNYGYTF. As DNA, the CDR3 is TGTGCCAGCAGCTTAGGGACAGGGAACTATGGCTACACCTTC.

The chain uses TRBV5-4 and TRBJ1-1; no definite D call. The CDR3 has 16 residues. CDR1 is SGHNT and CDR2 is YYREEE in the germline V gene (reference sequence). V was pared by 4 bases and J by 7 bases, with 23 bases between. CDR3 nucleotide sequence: TGTGCCAGCAGCCTACCCACTCTAGGGAGTCATTTTGAAGCTTTCTTT. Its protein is CASSLPTLGSHFEAFF.

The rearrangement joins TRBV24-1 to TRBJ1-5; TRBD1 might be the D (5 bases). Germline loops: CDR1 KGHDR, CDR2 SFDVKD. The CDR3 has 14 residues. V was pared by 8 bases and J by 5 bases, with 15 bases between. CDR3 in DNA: TGTGCCACCAAGGGGTCCGGCAATGATCAGCCCCAGCATTTT. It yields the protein CATKGSGNDQPQHF.

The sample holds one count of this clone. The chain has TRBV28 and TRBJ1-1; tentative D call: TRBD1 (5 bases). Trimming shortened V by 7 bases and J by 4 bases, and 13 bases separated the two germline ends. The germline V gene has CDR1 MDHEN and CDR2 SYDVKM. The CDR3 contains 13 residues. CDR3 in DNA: TGTGCCAGCACCCCCGGGGGAGGCACTGAAGCTTTCTTT. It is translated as CASTPGGGTEAFF. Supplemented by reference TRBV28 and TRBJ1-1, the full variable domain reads DVKVTQSSRYLVKRTGEKVFLECVQDMDHENMFWYRQDPGLGLRLIYFSYDVKMKEKGDIPEGYSVSREKKERFSLILESASTNQTSMYLCASTPGGGTEAFFGQGTRLTVV.

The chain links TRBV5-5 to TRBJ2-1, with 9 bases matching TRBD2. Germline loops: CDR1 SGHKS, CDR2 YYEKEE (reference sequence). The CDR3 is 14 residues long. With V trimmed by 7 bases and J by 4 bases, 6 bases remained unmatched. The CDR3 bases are TGTGCCAGCGGCGTAGCGGGAGCGTACAATGAGCAGTTCTTC. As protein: CASGVAGAYNEQFF.

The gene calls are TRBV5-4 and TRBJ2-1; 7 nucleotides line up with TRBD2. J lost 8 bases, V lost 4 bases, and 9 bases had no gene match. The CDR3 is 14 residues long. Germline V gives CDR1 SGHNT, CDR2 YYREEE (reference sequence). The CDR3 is CASSHTPSGDEQFF. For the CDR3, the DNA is TGTGCCAGCAGCCACACGCCTAGCGGCGATGAGCAGTTCTTC.

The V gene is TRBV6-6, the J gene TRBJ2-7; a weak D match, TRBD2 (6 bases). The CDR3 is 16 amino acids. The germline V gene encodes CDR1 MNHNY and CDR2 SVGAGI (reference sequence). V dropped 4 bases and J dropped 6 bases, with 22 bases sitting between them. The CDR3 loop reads CASSSPRTTASGEQYF. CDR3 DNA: TGTGCCAGCAGTTCTCCCCGGACTACGGCCAGCGGCGAGCAGTACTTC.

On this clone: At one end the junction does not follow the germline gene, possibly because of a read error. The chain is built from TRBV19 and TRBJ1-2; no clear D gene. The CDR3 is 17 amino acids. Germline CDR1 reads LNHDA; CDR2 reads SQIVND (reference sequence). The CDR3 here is CASSIGSNIWEFHGYTF. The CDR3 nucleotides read TGTGCCAGTAGCATAGGAAGTAATATTTGGGAGTTTCATGGCTACACCTTC. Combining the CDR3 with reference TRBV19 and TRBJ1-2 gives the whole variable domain DGGITQSPKYLFRKEGQNVTLSCEQNLNHDAMYWYRQDPGQGLRLIYYSQIVNDFQKGDIAEGYSVSREKKESFPLTVTSAQKNPTAFYLCASSIGSNIWEFHGYTFGSGTRLTVV.

This chain's CDR3 is CASKPGTSGSYEQYF. DNA for the CDR3: TGCGCCAGCAAACCCGGGACTAGCGGTTCCTACGAGCAGTACTTC. The chain uses TRBV5-1 and TRBJ2-7; 11 bases are shared with TRBD2. CDR3 length: 15 amino acids. After removal of 6 bases from V and 1 base from J, the junction contained 6 bases not matched to a gene. Germline-derived CDR1 and CDR2 are SGHRS and YFSETQ.

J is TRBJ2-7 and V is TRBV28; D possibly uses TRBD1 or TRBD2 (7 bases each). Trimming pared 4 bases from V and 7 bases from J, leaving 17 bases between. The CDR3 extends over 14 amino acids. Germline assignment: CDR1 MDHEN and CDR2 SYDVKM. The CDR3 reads CASSSRGGRVEQYF. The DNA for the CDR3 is TGTGCCAGCAGTTCCAGGGGGGGCAGGGTGGAGCAGTACTTC.